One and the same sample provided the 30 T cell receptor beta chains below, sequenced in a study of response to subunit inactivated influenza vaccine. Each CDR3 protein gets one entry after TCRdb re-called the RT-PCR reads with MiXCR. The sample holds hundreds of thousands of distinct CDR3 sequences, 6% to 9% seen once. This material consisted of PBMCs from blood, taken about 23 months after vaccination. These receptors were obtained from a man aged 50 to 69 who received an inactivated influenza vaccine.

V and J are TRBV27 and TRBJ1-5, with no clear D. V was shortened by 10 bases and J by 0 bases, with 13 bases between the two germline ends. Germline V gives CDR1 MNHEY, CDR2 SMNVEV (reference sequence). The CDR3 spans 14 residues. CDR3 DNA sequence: TGTGCCATTCTGGTAAAGCCTAGCAATCAGCCCCAGCATTTT. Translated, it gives CAILVKPSNQPQHF.

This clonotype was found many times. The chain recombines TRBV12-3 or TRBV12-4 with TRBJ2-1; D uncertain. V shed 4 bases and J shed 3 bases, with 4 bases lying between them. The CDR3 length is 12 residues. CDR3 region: CASSSYYNEQFF. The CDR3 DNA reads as TGTGCCAGCAGTTCCTACTACAATGAGCAGTTCTTC.

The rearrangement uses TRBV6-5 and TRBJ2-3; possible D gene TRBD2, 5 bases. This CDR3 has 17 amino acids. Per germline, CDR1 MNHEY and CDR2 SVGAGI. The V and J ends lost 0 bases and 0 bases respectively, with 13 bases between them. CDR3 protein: CASSYSERIFSTDTQYF. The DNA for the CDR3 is TGTGCCAGCAGTTACTCCGAGCGGATATTTAGCACAGATACGCAGTATTTT.

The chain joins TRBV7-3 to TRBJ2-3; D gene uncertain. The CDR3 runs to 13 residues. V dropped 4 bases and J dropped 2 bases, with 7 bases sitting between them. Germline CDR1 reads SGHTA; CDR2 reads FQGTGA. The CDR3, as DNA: TGTGCCAGCAGCTCACCCAACACAGATACGCAGTATTTT. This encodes CASSSPNTDTQYF. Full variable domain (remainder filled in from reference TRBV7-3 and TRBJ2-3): GAGVSQTPSNKVTEKGKYVELRCDPISGHTALYWYRQSLGQGPEFLIYFQGTGAADDSGLPNDRFFAVRPEGSVSTLKIQRTERGDSAVYLCASSSPNTDTQYFGPGTRLTVL.

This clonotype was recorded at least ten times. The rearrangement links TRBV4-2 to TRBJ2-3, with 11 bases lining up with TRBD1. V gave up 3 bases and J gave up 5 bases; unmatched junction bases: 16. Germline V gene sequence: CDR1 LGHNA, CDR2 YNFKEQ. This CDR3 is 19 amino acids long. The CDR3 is CASSQAPSGTGGSVDTQYF. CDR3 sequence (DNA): TGTGCCAGCAGCCAGGCCCCATCCGGGACAGGGGGATCCGTAGATACGCAGTATTTT.

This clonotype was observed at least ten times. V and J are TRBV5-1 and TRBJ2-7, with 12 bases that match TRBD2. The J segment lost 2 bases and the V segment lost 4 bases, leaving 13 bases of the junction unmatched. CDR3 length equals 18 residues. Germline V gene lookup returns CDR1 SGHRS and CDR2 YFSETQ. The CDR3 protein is CASSRTTSGSGEAYEQYF. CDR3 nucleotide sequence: TGCGCCAGCAGCCGGACGACTAGCGGGAGCGGGGAAGCCTACGAGCAGTACTTC.

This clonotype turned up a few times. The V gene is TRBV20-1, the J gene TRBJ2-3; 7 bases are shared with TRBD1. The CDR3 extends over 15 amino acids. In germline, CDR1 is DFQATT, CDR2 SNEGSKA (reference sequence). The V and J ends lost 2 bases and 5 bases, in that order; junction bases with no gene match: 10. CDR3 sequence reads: CSARYPGGRKDTQYF. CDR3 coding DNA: TGCAGTGCTAGATATCCAGGGGGTAGAAAAGATACGCAGTATTTT.

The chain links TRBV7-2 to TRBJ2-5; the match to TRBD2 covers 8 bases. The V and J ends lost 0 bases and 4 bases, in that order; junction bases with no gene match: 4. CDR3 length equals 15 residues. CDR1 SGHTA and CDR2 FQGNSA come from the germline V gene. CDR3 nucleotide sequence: TGTGCCAGCAGCTTAGCCGGGAGGGCCGTAGAGACCCAGTACTTC. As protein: CASSLAGRAVETQYF.

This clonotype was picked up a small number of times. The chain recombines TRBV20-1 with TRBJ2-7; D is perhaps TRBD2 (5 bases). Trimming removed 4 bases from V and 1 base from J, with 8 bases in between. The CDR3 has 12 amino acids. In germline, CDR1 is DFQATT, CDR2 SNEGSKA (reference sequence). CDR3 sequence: CSANGVSYEQYF. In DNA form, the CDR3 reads TGCAGTGCTAACGGGGTGTCCTACGAGCAGTACTTC.

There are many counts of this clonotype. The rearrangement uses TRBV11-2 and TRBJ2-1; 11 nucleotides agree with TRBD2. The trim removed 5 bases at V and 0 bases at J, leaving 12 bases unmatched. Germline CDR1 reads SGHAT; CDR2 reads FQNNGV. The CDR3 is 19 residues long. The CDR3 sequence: CASSVDSTSGVSSYNEQFF. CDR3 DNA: TGTGCCAGCAGCGTCGATTCGACTAGCGGGGTGAGCTCCTACAATGAGCAGTTCTTC.

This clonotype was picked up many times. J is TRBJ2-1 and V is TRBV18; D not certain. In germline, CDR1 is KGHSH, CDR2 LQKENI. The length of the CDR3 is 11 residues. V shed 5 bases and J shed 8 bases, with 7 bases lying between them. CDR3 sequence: CASSFSDEQFF. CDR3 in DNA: TGTGCCAGCTCATTCAGTGATGAGCAGTTCTTC.

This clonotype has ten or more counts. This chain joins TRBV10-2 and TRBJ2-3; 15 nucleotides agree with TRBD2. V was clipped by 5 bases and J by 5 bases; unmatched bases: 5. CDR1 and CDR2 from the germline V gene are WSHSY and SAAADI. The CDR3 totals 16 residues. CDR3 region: CASSHGLAGGIDTQYF. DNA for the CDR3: TGCGCCAGCAGTCATGGACTAGCGGGGGGGATAGATACGCAGTATTTT.

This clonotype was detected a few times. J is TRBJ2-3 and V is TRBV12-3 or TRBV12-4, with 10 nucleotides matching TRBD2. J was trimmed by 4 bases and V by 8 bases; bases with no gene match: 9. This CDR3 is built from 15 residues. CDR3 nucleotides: TGTGCCAGCCGCTCTAGCGGGAGTCGCGCAGATACGCAGTATTTT. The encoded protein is CASRSSGSRADTQYF.

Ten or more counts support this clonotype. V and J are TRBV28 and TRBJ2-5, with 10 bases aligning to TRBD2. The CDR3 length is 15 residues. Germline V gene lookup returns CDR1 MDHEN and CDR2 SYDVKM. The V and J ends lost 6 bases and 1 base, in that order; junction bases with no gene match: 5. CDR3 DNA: TGTGCCAGCAGCTCTAGCGGGGGCCCCCAAGAGACCCAGTACTTC. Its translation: CASSSSGGPQETQYF.

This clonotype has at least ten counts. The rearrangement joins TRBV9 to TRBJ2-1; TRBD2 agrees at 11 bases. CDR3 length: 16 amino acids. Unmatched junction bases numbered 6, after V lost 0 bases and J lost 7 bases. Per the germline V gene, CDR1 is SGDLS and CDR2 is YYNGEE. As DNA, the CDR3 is TGTGCCAGCAGCGTAGAGTGGGCTAGCGGGGGGAATGAGCAGTTCTTC. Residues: CASSVEWASGGNEQFF. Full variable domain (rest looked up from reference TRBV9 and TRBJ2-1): DSGVTQTPKHLITATGQRVTLRCSPRSGDLSVYWYQQSLDQGLQFLIQYYNGEERAKGNILERFSAQQFPDLHSELNLSSLELGDSALYFCASSVEWASGGNEQFFGPGTRLTVL.

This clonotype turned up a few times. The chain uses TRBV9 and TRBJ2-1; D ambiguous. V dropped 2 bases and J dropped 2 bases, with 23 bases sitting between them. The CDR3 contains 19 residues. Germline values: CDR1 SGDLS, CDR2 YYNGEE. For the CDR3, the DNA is TGTGCCAGCAGCGTTCCGTTTGGGGAATCTCGATCGGCCTACAATGAGCAGTTCTTC. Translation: CASSVPFGESRSAYNEQFF. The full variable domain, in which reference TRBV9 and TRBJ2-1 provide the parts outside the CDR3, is DSGVTQTPKHLITATGQRVTLRCSPRSGDLSVYWYQQSLDQGLQFLIQYYNGEERAKGNILERFSAQQFPDLHSELNLSSLELGDSALYFCASSVPFGESRSAYNEQFFGPGTRLTVL.

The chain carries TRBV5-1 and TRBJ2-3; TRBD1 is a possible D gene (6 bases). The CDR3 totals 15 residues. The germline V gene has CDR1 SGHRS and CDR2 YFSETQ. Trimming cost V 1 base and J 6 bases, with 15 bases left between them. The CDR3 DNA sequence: TGCGCCAGCAGCTTGCAGGGGCTACAACACGATACGCAGTATTTT. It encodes CASSLQGLQHDTQYF.

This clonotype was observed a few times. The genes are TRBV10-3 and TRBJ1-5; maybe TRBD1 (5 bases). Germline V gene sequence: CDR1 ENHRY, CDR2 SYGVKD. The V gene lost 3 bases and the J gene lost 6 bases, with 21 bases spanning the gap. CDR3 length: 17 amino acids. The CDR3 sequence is CAISDHRMGQGGQPQHF. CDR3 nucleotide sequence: TGTGCCATCAGTGACCATCGGATGGGGCAGGGAGGTCAGCCCCAGCATTTT.

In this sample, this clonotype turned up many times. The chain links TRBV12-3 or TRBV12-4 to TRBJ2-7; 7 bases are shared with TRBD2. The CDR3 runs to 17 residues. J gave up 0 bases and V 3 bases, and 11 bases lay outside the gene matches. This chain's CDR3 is CASSLATGAGSSYEQYF. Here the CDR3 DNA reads TGTGCCAGCAGTTTGGCCACCGGAGCGGGAAGCTCCTACGAGCAGTACTTC.

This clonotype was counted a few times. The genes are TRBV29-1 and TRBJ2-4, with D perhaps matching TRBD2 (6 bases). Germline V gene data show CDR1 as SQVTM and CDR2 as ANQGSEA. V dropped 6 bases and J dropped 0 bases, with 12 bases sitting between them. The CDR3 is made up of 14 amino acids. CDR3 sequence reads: CSVGSTLAKNIQYF. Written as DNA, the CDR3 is TGCAGCGTCGGGAGTACACTAGCCAAAAACATTCAGTACTTC.

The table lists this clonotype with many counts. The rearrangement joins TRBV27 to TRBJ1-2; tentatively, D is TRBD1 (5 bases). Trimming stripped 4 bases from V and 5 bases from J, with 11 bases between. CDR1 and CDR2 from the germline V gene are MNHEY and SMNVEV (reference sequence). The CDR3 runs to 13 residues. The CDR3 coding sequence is TGTGCCAGCAGTTCCTCAGGGAATTATGGCTACACCTTC. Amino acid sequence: CASSSSGNYGYTF.

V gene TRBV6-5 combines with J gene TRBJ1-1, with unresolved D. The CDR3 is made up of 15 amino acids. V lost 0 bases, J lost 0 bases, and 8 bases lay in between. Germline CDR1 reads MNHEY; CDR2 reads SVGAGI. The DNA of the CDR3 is TGTGCCAGCAGTTACTCGGCAGACCTGAACACTGAAGCTTTCTTT. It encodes CASSYSADLNTEAFF.

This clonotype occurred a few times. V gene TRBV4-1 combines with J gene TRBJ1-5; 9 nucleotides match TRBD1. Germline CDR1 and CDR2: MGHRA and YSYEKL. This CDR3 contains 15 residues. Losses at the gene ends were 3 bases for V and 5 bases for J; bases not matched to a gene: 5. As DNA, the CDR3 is TGCGCCAGCAGCCAGCTGGACAGGGGCGATCAGCCCCAGCATTTT. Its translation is CASSQLDRGDQPQHF.

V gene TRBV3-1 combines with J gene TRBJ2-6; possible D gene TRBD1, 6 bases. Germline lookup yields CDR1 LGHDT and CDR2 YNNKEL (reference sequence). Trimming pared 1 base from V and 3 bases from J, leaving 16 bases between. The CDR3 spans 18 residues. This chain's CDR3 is CASSQVGHGPYGANVLTF. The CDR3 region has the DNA TGTGCCAGCAGCCAAGTGGGACACGGACCGTATGGGGCCAACGTCCTGACTTTC.

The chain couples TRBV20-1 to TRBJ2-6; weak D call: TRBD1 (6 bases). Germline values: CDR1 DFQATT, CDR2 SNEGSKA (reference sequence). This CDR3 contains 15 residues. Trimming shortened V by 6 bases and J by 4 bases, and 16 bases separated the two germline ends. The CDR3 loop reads CSAREGDLGANVLTF. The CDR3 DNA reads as TGCAGTGCGCGAGAGGGGGACCTGGGGGCCAACGTCCTGACTTTC.

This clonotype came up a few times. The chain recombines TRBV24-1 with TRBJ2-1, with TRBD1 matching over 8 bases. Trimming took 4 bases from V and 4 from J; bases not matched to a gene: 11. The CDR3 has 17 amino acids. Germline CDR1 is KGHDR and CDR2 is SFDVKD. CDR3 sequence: CATSDMGTGTGYNEQFF. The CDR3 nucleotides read TGTGCCACCAGTGACATGGGGACCGGGACAGGATACAATGAGCAGTTCTTC.

CDR3 DNA: TGTGCCACCAGTGACCGGAACGACGGGGAGACCCAGTACTTC. Translating gives CATSDRNDGETQYF. The chain carries TRBV24-1 and TRBJ2-5; D not resolved. CDR1 is KGHDR and CDR2 is SFDVKD in the germline V gene. V was trimmed by 4 bases and J by 5 bases, leaving 13 bases between them. The CDR3 has 14 residues.

The CDR3 spells CAISVGLGGVYEQYF. Here the CDR3 DNA reads TGTGCCATCAGTGTGGGCCTAGGCGGGGTCTACGAGCAGTACTTC. The chain has TRBV10-3 and TRBJ2-7, with a possible D match to TRBD2 (6 bases). Germline V gives CDR1 ENHRY, CDR2 SYGVKD. The V gene lost 4 bases and the J gene lost 3 bases, with 16 bases spanning the gap. CDR3 length: 15 residues.

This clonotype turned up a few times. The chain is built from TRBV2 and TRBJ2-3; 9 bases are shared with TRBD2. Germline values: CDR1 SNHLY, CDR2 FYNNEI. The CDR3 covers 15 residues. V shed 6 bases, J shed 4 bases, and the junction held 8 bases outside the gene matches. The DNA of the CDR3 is TGTGCCAGCAGGAAGACTAGCGGTCCCGCAGATACGCAGTATTTT. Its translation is CASRKTSGPADTQYF.

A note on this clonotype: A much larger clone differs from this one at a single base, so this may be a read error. The CDR3 coding sequence is TGTGCCAGCAGGAGGGACGGTGAGCAGTCCTTC. Its protein is CASRRDGEQSF. V usage is TRBV12-3 or TRBV12-4 and J usage is TRBJ2-1; D possibly uses TRBD1 or TRBD2 (5 bases each). The CDR3 length is 11 residues.